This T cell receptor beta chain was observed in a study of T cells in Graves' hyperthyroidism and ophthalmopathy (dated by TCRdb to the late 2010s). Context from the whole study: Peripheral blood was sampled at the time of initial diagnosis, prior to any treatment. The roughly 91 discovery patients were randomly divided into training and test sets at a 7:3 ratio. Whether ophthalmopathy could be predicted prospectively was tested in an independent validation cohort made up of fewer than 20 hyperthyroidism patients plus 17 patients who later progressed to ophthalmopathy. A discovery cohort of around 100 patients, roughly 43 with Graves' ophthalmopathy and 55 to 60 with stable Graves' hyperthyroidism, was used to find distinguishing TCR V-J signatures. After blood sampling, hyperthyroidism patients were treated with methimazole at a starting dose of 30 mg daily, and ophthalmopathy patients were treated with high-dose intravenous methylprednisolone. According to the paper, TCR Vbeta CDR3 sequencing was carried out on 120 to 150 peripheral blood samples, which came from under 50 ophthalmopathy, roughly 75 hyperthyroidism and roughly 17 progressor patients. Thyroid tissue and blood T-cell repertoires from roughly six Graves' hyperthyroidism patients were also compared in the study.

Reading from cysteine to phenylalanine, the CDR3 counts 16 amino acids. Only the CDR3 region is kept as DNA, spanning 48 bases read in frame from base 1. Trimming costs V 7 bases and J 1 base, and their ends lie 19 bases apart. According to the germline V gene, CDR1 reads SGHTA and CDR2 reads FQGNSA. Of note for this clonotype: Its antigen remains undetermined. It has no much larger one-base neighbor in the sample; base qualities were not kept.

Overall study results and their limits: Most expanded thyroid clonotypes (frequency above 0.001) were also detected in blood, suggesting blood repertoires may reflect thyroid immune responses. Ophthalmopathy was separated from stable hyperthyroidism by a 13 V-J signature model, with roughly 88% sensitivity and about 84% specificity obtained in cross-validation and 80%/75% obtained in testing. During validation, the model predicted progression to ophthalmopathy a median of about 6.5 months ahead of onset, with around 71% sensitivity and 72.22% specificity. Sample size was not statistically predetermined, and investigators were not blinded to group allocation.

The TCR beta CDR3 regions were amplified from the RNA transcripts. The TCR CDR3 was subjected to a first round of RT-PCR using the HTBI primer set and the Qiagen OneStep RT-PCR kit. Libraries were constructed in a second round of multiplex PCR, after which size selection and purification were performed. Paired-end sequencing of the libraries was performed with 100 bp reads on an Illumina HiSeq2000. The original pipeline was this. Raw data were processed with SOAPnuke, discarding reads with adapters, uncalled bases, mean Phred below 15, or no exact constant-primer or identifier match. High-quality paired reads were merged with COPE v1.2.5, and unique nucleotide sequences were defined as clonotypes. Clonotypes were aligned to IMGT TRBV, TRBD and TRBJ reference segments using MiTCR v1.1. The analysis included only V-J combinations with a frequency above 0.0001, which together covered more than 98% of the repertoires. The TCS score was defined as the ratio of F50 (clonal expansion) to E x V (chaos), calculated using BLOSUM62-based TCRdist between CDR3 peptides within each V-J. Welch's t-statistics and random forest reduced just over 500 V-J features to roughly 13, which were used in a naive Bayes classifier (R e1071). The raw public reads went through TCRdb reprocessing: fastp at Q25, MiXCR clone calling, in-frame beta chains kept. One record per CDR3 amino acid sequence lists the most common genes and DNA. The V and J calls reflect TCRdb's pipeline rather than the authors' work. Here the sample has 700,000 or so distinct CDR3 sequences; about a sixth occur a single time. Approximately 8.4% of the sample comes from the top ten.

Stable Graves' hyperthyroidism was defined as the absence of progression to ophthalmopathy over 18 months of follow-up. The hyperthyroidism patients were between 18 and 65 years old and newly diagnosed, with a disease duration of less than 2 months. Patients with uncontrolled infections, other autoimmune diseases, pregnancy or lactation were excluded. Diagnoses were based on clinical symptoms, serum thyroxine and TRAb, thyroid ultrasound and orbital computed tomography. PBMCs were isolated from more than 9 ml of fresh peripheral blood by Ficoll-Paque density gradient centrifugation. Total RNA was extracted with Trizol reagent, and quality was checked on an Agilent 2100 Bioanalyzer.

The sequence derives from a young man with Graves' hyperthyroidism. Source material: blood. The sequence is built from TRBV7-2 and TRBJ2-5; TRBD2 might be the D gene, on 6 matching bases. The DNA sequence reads TGTGCCAGCACCCGACAAAGCGGGCTTACCCAAGAGACCCAGTACTTC. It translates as CASTRQSGLTQETQYF.